This passage covers 31 T cell receptor beta chains from one sample sequenced in a study of neurological immune-mediated disorders. TCRdb re-analysed the 5' RACE reads in MiXCR, keeping a single row per CDR3 protein. The data hold about 87,000 distinct CDR3 sequences, with under 4.5% observed a single time. The sample comprised PBMCs. These receptors all come from a woman in her forties or fifties with multiple sclerosis.

This chain uses TRBV2 with TRBJ2-2, with 9 bases that match TRBD2. Germline V gene sequence: CDR1 SNHLY, CDR2 FYNNEI. CDR3 size: 17 residues. Trimming at V came to 3 bases and at J to 2 bases, leaving 7 bases not matched to a gene. CDR3 region: CASSDDSGGTNTGELFF. The DNA of the CDR3 is TGTGCCAGCAGTGATGATAGCGGGGGTACTAACACCGGGGAGCTGTTTTTT.

A few counts support this clonotype. With a much larger clone just one base away, this may be a read error. This chain connects TRBV7-2 to TRBJ1-1; D is undetermined. Trimming pared 3 bases from V and 1 base from J, leaving 9 bases between. The length of the CDR3 is 14 residues. Looked up from germline, CDR1 is SGHTA and CDR2 is FQGNSA. CDR3 coding DNA: TGTGCCAGCAGCTTCCGGGCGAAGAACACTGAAGCTTTCTTT. Translating it yields CASSFRAKNTEAFF. The variable domain in full, with the rest retrieved from reference TRBV7-2 and TRBJ1-1, is GAGVSQSPSNKVTEKGKDVELRCDPISGHTALYWYRQSLGQGLEFLIYFQGNSAPDKSGLPSDRFSAERTGGSVSTLTIQRTQQEDSAVYLCASSFRAKNTEAFFGQGTRLTVV.

This clonotype occurred many times. The chain is built from TRBV5-1 and TRBJ2-2; D not resolved. The CDR3 is 10 residues long. CDR1 is SGHRS and CDR2 is YFSETQ in the germline V gene. V gave up 10 bases and J gave up 7 bases, with 8 bases separating them. The CDR3 DNA is TGCGCCCTCCTTCACGGGGAGCTGTTTTTT. Protein product: CALLHGELFF.

This clonotype has at least ten counts. The chain combines TRBV5-1 with TRBJ1-6, with 8 bases aligning to TRBD1. Germline V gene sequence: CDR1 SGHRS, CDR2 YFSETQ. The trim removed 4 bases at V and 8 bases at J, leaving 11 bases unmatched. The CDR3 consists of 16 residues. The DNA for the CDR3 is TGCGCCAGCAGCGTCTCAGGACAGGGTTATCATTCACCCCTCCACTTT. Amino acid sequence: CASSVSGQGYHSPLHF.

This clonotype was counted at least ten times. This chain joins TRBV20-1 and TRBJ1-2; 7 nucleotides match TRBD1. The germline V gene has CDR1 DFQATT and CDR2 SNEGSKA (reference sequence). Unmatched junction bases numbered 11, after V lost 5 bases and J lost 5 bases. CDR3 length equals 14 residues. The CDR3: CSARSGPGQYGYTF. For the CDR3, the DNA is TGCAGTGCTCGATCAGGACCGGGACAGTATGGCTACACCTTC.

This clonotype came up many times. The chain has TRBV3-1 and TRBJ2-7; D gene ambiguous. This CDR3 comprises 15 residues. With 1 base removed from V and 2 bases from J, the gap between germline ends came to 12 bases. The germline CDR1 and CDR2 sequences are LGHDT and YNNKEL (reference sequence). The CDR3 DNA sequence: TGTGCCAGCAGCCAAGTGTCAGGATCAGCCTACGAGCAGTACTTC. As protein: CASSQVSGSAYEQYF.

This clonotype was detected only once. A much larger clone lies a single base off, so this may be a read error. The genes are TRBV5-6 and TRBJ2-5; 9 bases match TRBD1. This CDR3 spans 16 amino acids. Germline CDR1 and CDR2: SGHDT and YYEEEE. Losses at the gene ends were 4 bases for V and 6 bases for J; bases not matched to a gene: 13. CDR3 protein: CASSLTGTGSSKTQYF. CDR3 coding DNA: TGTGCCAGCAGCCTCACCGGGACAGGGTCTTCGAAGACCCAGTACTTC.

A few counts support this clonotype. The CDR3 loop is CASSGQLLLDEQFF. The CDR3 bases are TGTGCCAGCAGCGGACAGCTTCTCCTAGATGAGCAGTTCTTC. The rearrangement joins TRBV9 to TRBJ2-1; possible D gene TRBD1, 5 bases. Trimming removed 3 bases from V and 8 bases from J, with 15 bases in between. Germline V gene lookup returns CDR1 SGDLS and CDR2 YYNGEE. CDR3 length: 14 residues. Drawing the rest from reference TRBV9 and TRBJ2-1, the complete variable domain is DSGVTQTPKHLITATGQRVTLRCSPRSGDLSVYWYQQSLDQGLQFLIQYYNGEERAKGNILERFSAQQFPDLHSELNLSSLELGDSALYFCASSGQLLLDEQFFGPGTRLTVL.

In this sample, this clonotype turned up many times. The gene calls are TRBV5-1 and TRBJ2-2; D not certain. V lost 0 bases and J lost 0, with 9 bases in between. The germline CDR1 and CDR2 sequences are SGHRS and YFSETQ. The CDR3 length is 16 residues. CDR3 nucleotides: TGCGCCAGCAGCTTGGGATGGAACCCGAACACCGGGGAGCTGTTTTTT. It is translated as CASSLGWNPNTGELFF.

There are many counts of this clonotype. This chain connects TRBV9 to TRBJ2-4; 12 bases agree with TRBD2. The CDR3 spans 16 residues. V lost 3 bases and J lost 7; bases outside the gene matches: 8. Germline V gene sequence: CDR1 SGDLS, CDR2 YYNGEE. The CDR3 sequence: CASSAPSGGARNIQYF. The CDR3 region has the DNA TGTGCCAGCAGCGCACCTAGCGGGGGGGCCCGGAACATTCAGTACTTC.

This clonotype was recorded many times. This chain uses TRBV5-1 with TRBJ1-1; D gene unclear. CDR3 size: 15 residues. Looked up from germline, CDR1 is SGHRS and CDR2 is YFSETQ. V shed 3 bases and J shed 0 bases, with 12 bases lying between them. CDR3 protein: CASSSDPAVNTEAFF. The CDR3 DNA is TGCGCCAGCAGCTCGGATCCGGCCGTGAACACTGAAGCTTTCTTT. Using reference TRBV5-1 and TRBJ1-1 for the parts outside the CDR3, the full variable domain is KAGVTQTPRYLIKTRGQQVTLSCSPISGHRSVSWYQQTPGQGLQFLFEYFSETQRNKGNFPGRFSGRQFSNSRSEMNVSTLELGDSALYLCASSSDPAVNTEAFFGQGTRLTVV.

This clonotype appeared many times. This rearrangement joins TRBV12-3 or TRBV12-4 to TRBJ2-5, with TRBD2 identical over 9 bases. This CDR3 is built from 15 residues. With 4 bases clipped from V and 3 bases from J, the junction kept 6 bases outside the gene matches. The CDR3 coding sequence is TGTGCCAGCAGTTCCCTGGCGGGGGGGGAAGAGACCCAGTACTTC. It translates to CASSSLAGGEETQYF.

This clonotype was picked up many times. The V gene is TRBV20-1, the J gene TRBJ1-2; D is possibly TRBD1 (6 bases). Germline loops: CDR1 DFQATT, CDR2 SNEGSKA (reference sequence). The length of the CDR3 is 14 residues. Trimming pared 5 bases from V and 5 bases from J, leaving 18 bases between. CDR3 residues: CSALDQNRAYGYTF. In DNA, the CDR3 is TGCAGTGCTCTCGACCAAAACAGGGCTTATGGCTACACCTTC.

This clonotype was picked up many times. One end of the junction varies from germline; a read error may be responsible. The V gene is TRBV7-3, the J gene TRBJ2-1, with 9 bases fitting TRBD2. Germline CDR1 SGHTA, CDR2 FQGTGA. There are 15 residues in the CDR3. The CDR3 here is CATSRSVAGAGNLNF. Written as DNA, the CDR3 is TGTGCCACCTCACGATCAGTAGCGGGGGCGGGAAACCTTAACTTC.

Ten or more counts support this clonotype. The chain is built from TRBV4-2 and TRBJ2-5, with 10 nucleotides matching TRBD2. Germline CDR1 and CDR2: LGHNA and YNFKEQ. The ends lost 4 bases at V and 5 bases at J; junction bases unmatched: 10. The CDR3 length is 16 residues. The CDR3 loop reads CASSPVGSGGAETQYF. The DNA of the CDR3 is TGTGCCAGCAGCCCGGTCGGGAGCGGGGGGGCTGAGACCCAGTACTTC.

Many counts were recorded for this clonotype. The rearrangement uses TRBV4-3 and TRBJ2-6; 7 bases map to TRBD1. This CDR3 is 17 amino acids long. Losses at the gene ends were 4 bases for V and 0 bases for J; bases not matched to a gene: 6. The germline gives CDR1 LGHNA, CDR2 YSLEER. Here the CDR3 DNA reads TGCGCCAGCAGCCGGGACAGAGTATCCTCTGGGGCCAACGTCCTGACTTTC. Translated, it gives CASSRDRVSSGANVLTF.

The table lists this clonotype with many counts. The chain uses TRBV7-9 and TRBJ1-5, with 7 nucleotides matching TRBD1. The trim removed 4 bases at V and 1 base at J, leaving 7 bases unmatched. The germline V gene encodes CDR1 SEHNR and CDR2 FQNEAQ (reference sequence). The CDR3 spans 16 residues. As DNA, the CDR3 is TGTGCCAGCAGCTCTCACAGGGGTCGGAGCAATCAGCCCCAGCATTTT. Encoded protein: CASSSHRGRSNQPQHF.

In its sample, this clonotype was seen many times. The rearrangement uses TRBV5-1 and TRBJ2-1; TRBD2 matches at 10 bases. This CDR3 is built from 18 residues. Trimming cost V 3 bases and J 5 bases; bases outside gene matches: 14. In germline, CDR1 is SGHRS, CDR2 YFSETQ. The CDR3: CASSSGLAATGINNEQFF. DNA of the CDR3: TGCGCCAGCAGCTCAGGACTAGCGGCCACCGGGATAAACAATGAGCAGTTCTTC.

This clonotype was recorded a few times. The V and J genes are TRBV7-2 and TRBJ2-1; 7 nucleotides line up with TRBD2. The CDR3 consists of 13 residues. Germline V gives CDR1 SGHTA, CDR2 FQGNSA. Germline trimming cut 3 bases from V and 10 bases from J; bases unmatched to any gene: 6. The CDR3 sequence is CASSFRGGDEQFF. CDR3 in DNA: TGTGCCAGCAGCTTCCGGGGAGGGGACGAGCAGTTCTTC.

This clonotype was counted many times. The J gene is TRBJ2-5, the V gene TRBV5-1; 8 positions match TRBD2. The germline V gene encodes CDR1 SGHRS and CDR2 YFSETQ. The CDR3 is 16 amino acids. The V and J ends lost 4 bases and 5 bases, in that order; junction bases with no gene match: 13. CDR3 sequence reads: CASSLPSAGGRETQYF. CDR3 in DNA: TGCGCCAGCAGCCTACCCTCCGCGGGGGGTAGGGAGACCCAGTACTTC.

This clonotype has ten or more counts. V and J are TRBV15 and TRBJ1-4; D is unclear. V was pared by 0 bases and J by 14 bases, with 13 bases between. Germline V gene data show CDR1 as LNHNV and CDR2 as YYDKDF (reference sequence). The CDR3 covers 13 residues. In nucleotides, the CDR3 is TGTGCCACCAGCAGAGACCCTGAGGGCGTCCTGTTTTTT. It codes for CATSRDPEGVLFF.

This clonotype was detected many times. The V and J genes are TRBV2 and TRBJ1-4; D not resolved. Trimming stripped 7 bases from V and 4 bases from J, with 16 bases between. Per germline, CDR1 SNHLY and CDR2 FYNNEI. This CDR3 region has 15 residues. CDR3 nucleotide sequence: TGTGCCAGCACGCTTGAGGCTGTAATTAATGAAAAACTGTTTTTT. This translates into CASTLEAVINEKLFF.

This clonotype was observed many times. The chain is built from TRBV5-5 and TRBJ2-2; 7 bases fit TRBD1. V lost 4 bases to trimming and J lost 4 bases; unmatched junction nucleotides: 7. The germline gives CDR1 SGHKS, CDR2 YYEKEE (reference sequence). The length of the CDR3 is 15 residues. CDR3 residues: CASSLPGQITGELFF. The CDR3 DNA sequence: TGTGCCAGCAGCCTGCCGGGACAGATCACCGGGGAGCTGTTTTTT.

This clonotype was observed at least ten times. J is TRBJ1-1 and V is TRBV9, with D perhaps TRBD1 (6 bases). The CDR3 length is 14 residues. Trimming cost V 0 bases and J 5 bases, with 11 bases left between them. Germline assignment: CDR1 SGDLS and CDR2 YYNGEE. In DNA, the CDR3 is TGTGCCAGCAGCGTAGGGCAGGGACAAACTGAAGCTTTCTTT. This codes for CASSVGQGQTEAFF.

This clonotype showed up many times. The junction departs from germline at one end; a sequencing error may be responsible. This rearrangement joins TRBV7-7 to TRBJ2-1; D tentatively fits TRBD1 or TRBD2 (5 bases each). The CDR3 runs to 15 residues. Germline-derived CDR1 and CDR2 are SSHAT and FNYEAQ (reference sequence). The CDR3 is CASSRDSSPGNEQFF. Written as DNA, the CDR3 is TGTGCTAGCAGCCGCGACAGTTCTCCGGGGAATGAGCAGTTCTTC.

This clonotype was seen repeatedly, ten times or more. The chain uses TRBV6-2 or TRBV6-3 and TRBJ1-5; 7 bases are a match to TRBD1. The ends lost 2 bases at V and 5 bases at J; junction bases unmatched: 18. Germline-derived CDR1 and CDR2 are MNHEY and SVGEGT. The CDR3 sequence is 19 residues long. This chain's CDR3 is CASSYNLDRIMGSDQPQHF. CDR3 DNA: TGTGCCAGCAGTTACAACTTGGACAGGATCATGGGTTCGGATCAGCCCCAGCATTTT.

This clonotype was counted ten times or more. The chain is built from TRBV20-1 and TRBJ1-5, with 7 bases aligning to TRBD1. Losses at the gene ends were 6 bases for V and 6 bases for J; bases not matched to a gene: 11. The CDR3 is 14 residues long. CDR1 DFQATT and CDR2 SNEGSKA come from the germline V gene (reference sequence). The CDR3 reads CSASRGTAAQPQHF. CDR3 DNA sequence: TGCAGTGCCTCTCGGGGGACAGCGGCTCAGCCCCAGCATTTT.

The chain uses TRBV6-4 and TRBJ1-2; D uncertain. This CDR3 comprises 13 residues. V gave up 4 bases and J gave up 5 bases, with 11 bases separating them. Germline values: CDR1 MRHNA, CDR2 SNTAGT. The chain's CDR3 is CASSARHGYGYTF. As DNA, the CDR3 is TGTGCCAGCAGTGCGAGACACGGATATGGCTACACCTTC.

This clonotype was picked up many times. The chain links TRBV2 to TRBJ2-7; tentatively, D is TRBD2 (7 bases). With 7 bases removed from V and 2 bases from J, the gap between germline ends came to 15 bases. The CDR3 has 14 amino acids. CDR1 is SNHLY, CDR2 FYNNEI, per germline. The CDR3 protein is CASNPGGPPYEQYF. In DNA, the CDR3 is TGTGCCAGCAACCCCGGGGGGCCACCCTACGAGCAGTACTTC.

This clonotype was detected a few times. This chain connects TRBV5-1 to TRBJ2-3; 8 bases fit TRBD1. The V segment lost 3 bases and the J segment 4 bases; nucleotides outside the gene matches: 7. The CDR3 spans 15 residues. Looked up from germline, CDR1 is SGHRS and CDR2 is YFSETQ. The CDR3 spells CASSSTGGAADTQYF. The CDR3, as DNA: TGCGCCAGCAGCTCCACAGGGGGAGCCGCAGATACGCAGTATTTT.

At least ten counts were recorded for this clonotype. This chain links TRBV29-1 with TRBJ1-2; no clear D gene. This CDR3 comprises 13 residues. Per germline, CDR1 SQVTM and CDR2 ANQGSEA. Trimming removed 2 bases from V and 1 base from J, with 8 bases in between. The CDR3 DNA is TGCAGCGTTGAATTTGAGGATAACTATGGCTACACCTTC. As protein: CSVEFEDNYGYTF.